Listed below are T cell receptor beta chains from one sample, sequenced in a study of high-grade serous ovarian cancer treatment subgroups. Sequenced by immunoSEQ multiplex PCR; TCRdb stores in-frame clones only, minus some. The table has around 15,000 clones, about 76% seen once. The sequenced material came from tumor tissue. These receptors all stem from a human donor with high-grade serous ovarian cancer. The CDR3 runs from the conserved cysteine through the conserved F or W. D genes are given only for firm matches. For some rows the clone size is stated as once, few or many, or as a class when expanded; others skip it.

size: NA; D: NA; J: TRBJ1-6; V: TRBV11-2; DNA: TGTGCCAGCAGCTTAGCTGGGACGGGTAATAATTCACCCCTCCACTTT; CDR3: CASSLAGTGNNSPLHF
size: medium-sized; D: NA; J: TRBJ1-6; V: TRBV5-1; DNA: TGCGCCAGCAGCCCCTCCGGGGGCTATTCACCCCTCCACTTT; CDR3: CASSPSGGYSPLHF
size: NA; D: TRBD1; J: TRBJ2-5; V: TRBV4-2; DNA: TGTGCCAGCAGCCAAGGGGACAGGGGAGGGGAGACCCAGTACTTC; CDR3: CASSQGDRGGETQYF
size: NA; D: TRBD2; J: TRBJ2-2; V: TRBV18; DNA: TGTGCCAGCTCGCGGACTAGCCCCTCGAACACCGGGGAGCTGTTTTTT; CDR3: CASSRTSPSNTGELFF
size: NA; D: NA; J: TRBJ1-2; V: TRBV5-5; DNA: TGTGCCAGCAGCTCCGGAGGGGGGATCAGCTATGGCTACACCTTC; CDR3: CASSSGGGISYGYTF
size: NA; D: TRBD2; J: TRBJ2-1; V: TRBV2; DNA: TGTGCCAGCAAAAGCGGGGGGTACAATGAGCAGTTCTTC; CDR3: CASKSGGYNEQFF
size: NA; D: NA; J: TRBJ1-2; V: TRBV7-2; DNA: TGTGCCAGCAGCCTCGACCCGGGGGCAGGCTATGGCTACACCTTC; CDR3: CASSLDPGAGYGYTF
size: once; D: TRBD2; J: TRBJ2-5; V: TRBV2; DNA: TGTGCCAGCAGTGAAAGCGGGGGGGGAGCTGACCAGTACTTC; CDR3: CASSESGGGADQYF
size: NA; D: TRBD2; J: TRBJ2-7; V: TRBV5-1; DNA: TGCGCCAGCAGCAGCGGGAGTGCAGGGTCCGAGCAGTACTTC; CDR3: CASSSGSAGSEQYF
size: NA; D: NA; J: TRBJ1-2; V: TRBV18; DNA: TGTGCCAGCTCACCCCAGAGGAATAACTATGGCTACACCTTC; CDR3: CASSPQRNNYGYTF
size: NA; D: NA; J: TRBJ1-3; V: TRBV9; DNA: TGTGCCAGCAGCTGGCCAAGGAACACCATATATTTT; CDR3: CASSWPRNTIYF
size: NA; D: NA; J: TRBJ1-4; V: TRBV2; DNA: TGTGCCAGCAGGACCCGGAGTGATTTTAATGAAAAACTGTTTTTT; CDR3: CASRTRSDFNEKLFF
size: NA; D: TRBD1; J: TRBJ2-2; V: TRBV7-9; DNA: TGTGCCAGCAGCCATGGACAGGGCGACACCGGGGAGCTGTTTTTT; CDR3: CASSHGQGDTGELFF
size: NA; D: TRBD1; J: TRBJ2-6; V: TRBV7-9; DNA: TGTGCCAGCGGCAAACAGGGGGTTACTGGGGCCAACGTCCTGACTTTC; CDR3: CASGKQGVTGANVLTF
size: NA; D: NA; J: TRBJ2-3; V: TRBV5-1; DNA: TGCGCCAGCAGCTTTGGGGGATCGGATACGCAGTATTTT; CDR3: CASSFGGSDTQYF
size: NA; D: NA; J: TRBJ2-1; V: TRBV5-1; DNA: TGCGCCAGCAGCTTGGGGCTTGGGGGATACTACAATGAGCAGTTCTTC; CDR3: CASSLGLGGYYNEQFF
size: NA; D: NA; J: TRBJ2-2; V: TRBV4-2; DNA: TGTGCCAGCAGCCAACGGCGGGGAGGCACCGGGGAGCTGTTTTTT; CDR3: CASSQRRGGTGELFF
size: NA; D: NA; J: TRBJ2-7; V: TRBV30; DNA: TGTGCCTGGAGTACCCCGCTTGGGCGGAGCTCCTACGAGCAGTACTTC; CDR3: CAWSTPLGRSSYEQYF
size: NA; D: TRBD1; J: TRBJ2-2; V: TRBV4-3; DNA: TGCGCCAGCAGCCCACGGGACAGACTCACCGGGGAGCTGTTTTTT; CDR3: CASSPRDRLTGELFF
size: NA; D: TRBD2; J: TRBJ2-1; V: TRBV7-3; DNA: TGTGCCAGCAGTAACACGGGAGGGGTCAATGAGCAGTTCTTC; CDR3: CASSNTGGVNEQFF
size: NA; D: NA; J: TRBJ1-6; V: TRBV19; DNA: TGTGCCAGTAGTATGGTCTCTCCCGGATCACCCCTCCACTTT; CDR3: CASSMVSPGSPLHF
size: NA; D: NA; J: TRBJ1-2; V: TRBV29-1; DNA: TGCAGCGTTGATTCCGGGGTGGGTGGCTACACCTTC; CDR3: CSVDSGVGGYTF
size: NA; D: TRBD1; J: TRBJ2-7; V: TRBV19; DNA: TGTGCCAGTAGTATAGCGGGACAGGGTGTCTACGAGCAGTACTTC; CDR3: CASSIAGQGVYEQYF
size: NA; D: TRBD1; J: TRBJ2-7; V: TRBV5-1; DNA: TGCGCCAGCGGATTGACAGGGCTGGGCTACGAGCAGTACTTC; CDR3: CASGLTGLGYEQYF
size: NA; D: NA; J: TRBJ1-3; V: TRBV2; DNA: TGTGCCAGCAGTTCTAGGGCTGGAAACACCATATATTTT; CDR3: CASSSRAGNTIYF
size: NA; D: NA; J: TRBJ1-2; V: TRBV9; DNA: TGTGCCAGCAGCGATAACAGTAACTATGGCTACACCTTC; CDR3: CASSDNSNYGYTF
size: once; D: TRBD2; J: TRBJ2-1; V: TRBV4-3; DNA: TGCGCCAGCAGCCAAGCCCGGACTAGCGGGGGGGCAGGGCAGTTCTTC; CDR3: CASSQARTSGGAGQFF
size: NA; D: NA; J: TRBJ2-3; V: TRBV15; DNA: TGTGCCACCAGCAGAGCTATAGCGGCCCACACAGATACGCAGTATTTT; CDR3: CATSRAIAAHTDTQYF
size: NA; D: TRBD1; J: TRBJ2-7; V: TRBV27; DNA: TGTGCCAGCAGTTGCCCGGGCAGGGGGCCCTACGAGCAGTACTTC; CDR3: CASSCPGRGPYEQYF